The rows below give T cell receptor beta chains drawn from one sample of a study of blood T cells in healthy people across ages. MiXCR was run by TCRdb on the 5' RACE reads, yielding one entry per CDR3 protein. The sample lists about 500,000 distinct CDR3 sequences, 24% occurring once. The same data also contributed to another study, on T cells of mothers and their children.

Specimen: blood. These receptor sequences come from a boy aged 5-17 years in good health. Both conserved end residues are part of each CDR3. A D gene is named only where the DNA matches it firmly. Size is stated for part of the rows, as once, few or many counts, or as a class when the clone is expanded.

j_call clone_size v_call d_call cdr3_aa cdr3_nt
TRBJ2-5 - TRBV7-6 TRBD2 CASSLAAGLIF TGTGCCAGCAGCTTAGCCGCGGGACTAATCTTC
TRBJ1-1 few TRBV28 - CASSPRGGYTEAFF TGTGCCAGCAGTCCGCGAGGAGGATACACTGAAGCTTTCTTT
TRBJ1-1 many TRBV9 TRBD1 CASSPTGDTEAFF TGTGCCAGCAGCCCCACAGGGGACACTGAAGCTTTCTTT
TRBJ2-4 few TRBV9 - CASSVDGLAKNIQYF TGTGCCAGCAGCGTAGACGGACTAGCCAAAAACATTCAGTACTTC
TRBJ2-5 few TRBV27 - CASSLAPTGINDKETQYF TGTGCCAGCAGTCTAGCCCCCACAGGGATAAATGATAAAGAGACCCAGTACTTC
TRBJ2-3 - TRBV3-1 TRBD1 CASSFGTGTDSQYF TGTGCCAGCAGTTTCGGGACAGGGACAGATTCGCAGTATTTT
TRBJ1-3 few TRBV9 TRBD1 CASNIGGDGNTIYF TGTGCCAGCAACATAGGGGGCGATGGAAACACCATATATTTT
TRBJ2-1 - TRBV6-6 - CASSPGGTHEQFF TGTGCCAGCAGTCCTGGGGGGACCCATGAGCAGTTCTTC
TRBJ2-5 - TRBV28 TRBD1 CASSPGTGQFQETQYF TGTGCCAGCAGCCCCGGGACAGGGCAGTTCCAAGAGACCCAGTACTTC
TRBJ2-4 few TRBV9 - CANSAGGAKNIQYF TGTGCCAACAGCGCCGGGGGAGCCAAAAACATTCAGTACTTC
TRBJ2-7 - TRBV7-4 TRBD2 CASSLVYSGRTDKGSGPYEQYF TGTGCCAGCAGCTTAGTCTATAGCGGGAGGACCGACAAAGGTTCAGGGCCCTACGAGCAGTACTTC
TRBJ1-2 - TRBV7-9 TRBD1 CASSLSGTGEVNYGYTF TGTGCCAGCAGCTTATCCGGGACAGGGGAGGTTAACTATGGCTACACCTTC
TRBJ1-2 - TRBV29-1 - CSAMTDYGYTF TGCAGCGCTATGACAGACTATGGCTACACCTTC
TRBJ1-2 - TRBV7-7 - CASSLAGTGGYTF TGTGCTAGCAGCTTAGCGGGTACGGGTGGCTACACCTTC
TRBJ2-3 - TRBV29-1 - CSERAGGADTQYF TGCAGCGAACGGGCCGGAGGGGCAGATACGCAGTATTTT
TRBJ2-4 - TRBV20-1 TRBD2 CSARGLAGMMGVAKNIQYF TGCAGTGCCCGAGGACTAGCGGGGATGATGGGTGTAGCCAAAAACATTCAGTACTTC
TRBJ1-1 few TRBV5-4 - CASSPWMSRAEAFF TGTGCCAGCAGCCCCTGGATGAGCCGAGCTGAAGCTTTCTTT
TRBJ1-4 few TRBV18 - CASSPLPMGDEKLFF TGTGCCAGCTCACCACTGCCTATGGGGGACGAAAAACTGTTTTTT
TRBJ1-2 few TRBV24-1 - CATSDLKAGPNYGYTF TGTGCCACCAGTGATTTGAAGGCGGGCCCTAACTATGGCTACACCTTC
TRBJ1-2 - TRBV29-1 - CSVEEWEASWGHHYTNYGYTF TGCAGCGTTGAAGAATGGGAGGCTTCATGGGGCCACCATTATACTAACTATGGCTACACCTTC
TRBJ2-5 - TRBV4-2 TRBD2 CASSQDGTSGRAETQYF TGTGCCAGCAGCCAAGATGGGACTAGCGGGAGGGCCGAGACCCAGTACTTC
TRBJ2-7 many TRBV28 - CASSLLGREQYF TGTGCCAGCAGTTTATTAGGAAGGGAGCAGTACTTC
TRBJ1-1 - TRBV6-5 - CASSYSSRVNTEAFF TGTGCCAGCAGTTACTCGAGCAGGGTGAACACTGAAGCTTTCTTT
TRBJ2-7 few TRBV29-1 TRBD1 CSVEVPRTGQTYEQYF TGCAGCGTTGAAGTTCCGCGGACAGGGCAAACCTACGAGCAGTACTTC
TRBJ2-5 - TRBV12-3/TRBV12-4 - CASSLSLSGTETQYF TGTGCCAGCAGTTTGAGCCTAAGTGGGACAGAGACCCAGTACTTC
TRBJ1-1 - TRBV14 - CASSPWGAWTEAFF TGTGCCAGCAGCCCTTGGGGGGCTTGGACTGAAGCTTTCTTT
TRBJ1-4 few TRBV18 - CASSAGRGSNEKLFF TGTGCCAGCTCGGCGGGACGGGGGAGTAATGAAAAACTGTTTTTT
TRBJ2-6 - TRBV28 - CASSLARGSGANVLTF TGTGCCAGCAGTTTAGCCCGGGGCTCTGGGGCCAACGTCCTGACTTTC
TRBJ1-5 few TRBV15 - CATSAQYGAGVPNQPQHF TGTGCCACCAGCGCCCAATACGGGGCAGGGGTCCCGAATCAGCCCCAGCATTTT